The clone carrying this TCR beta chain was counted at least ten times. Its antigen is currently unknown. Authors of the study amplified TCR beta CDR3 regions from RNA transcripts. HTBI primers drove first-round RT-PCR of the TCR CDR3. TCRdb reanalysed the multiplex PCR reads using MiXCR and keeps one entry per CDR3 protein. The sample records about 380,000 distinct CDR3 sequences, approximately 13% being singletons. This sample was included in a study of T cells in Graves' hyperthyroidism and ophthalmopathy. Absence of ophthalmopathy progression within 18 months defined stable Graves' hyperthyroidism. The study enrolled patients aged 18 to 65 with newly diagnosed hyperthyroidism of under 2 months' duration. Study-wide findings and caveats: Most thyroid clonotypes expanded above 0.001 were also detected in blood.

The CDR3 loop spans 17 amino acids. CDR1 and CDR2 (germline): SGHAT, FQNNGV. J lost 5 bases, V lost 3 bases, and 9 bases had no gene match. This sequence joins TRBV11-2 and TRBJ2-5; 13 bases line up with TRBD2. This receptor was identified in a woman aged 60-70 years with Graves' hyperthyroidism. Material: blood. CDR3 protein: CASSFRTSGSPWETQYF. CDR3 nucleotides: TGTGCCAGCAGCTTCCGGACTAGCGGGAGTCCCTGGGAGACCCAGTACTTC.